This T cell receptor (beta chain) was identified in a study of cytomegalovirus exposure and HLA in healthy donors. The PCR was carried out with 60 Vbeta primers and 13 Jbeta primers. The data were produced by immunoSEQ multiplex PCR, yet TCRdb's version contains in-frame clones alone and is incomplete. This table has roughly 160,000 clones, roughly 85% appearing once. The CDR3 length is 13 residues. Germline V CDR1 and CDR2: SGHDN, FVKESK. V dropped 4 bases and J dropped 6 bases, with 12 bases sitting between them. General study results and limits: In the analysis, some V segments, TRBV6-2 and TRBV6-3 included, were excluded as indistinguishable.

Notes on this clone: The antigen is not known.

Sequencing input: PBMCs. The genes are TRBV14 and TRBJ2-5; tentative D call: TRBD1 (6 bases). The sequence was collected from a man aged 25-45 years in good health and CMV-seropositive. CDR3 nucleotides: TGTGCCAGCAGCCTCAACAGGGCCCAGACCCAGTACTTC. Translated, it gives CASSLNRAQTQYF. The full variable domain, rest sourced from reference TRBV14 and TRBJ2-5, is EAGVTQFPSHSVIEKGQTVTLRCDPISGHDNLYWYRRVMGKEIKFLLHFVKESKQDESGMPNNRFLAERTGGTYSTLKVQPAELEDSGVYFCASSLNRAQTQYFGPGTRLLVL.